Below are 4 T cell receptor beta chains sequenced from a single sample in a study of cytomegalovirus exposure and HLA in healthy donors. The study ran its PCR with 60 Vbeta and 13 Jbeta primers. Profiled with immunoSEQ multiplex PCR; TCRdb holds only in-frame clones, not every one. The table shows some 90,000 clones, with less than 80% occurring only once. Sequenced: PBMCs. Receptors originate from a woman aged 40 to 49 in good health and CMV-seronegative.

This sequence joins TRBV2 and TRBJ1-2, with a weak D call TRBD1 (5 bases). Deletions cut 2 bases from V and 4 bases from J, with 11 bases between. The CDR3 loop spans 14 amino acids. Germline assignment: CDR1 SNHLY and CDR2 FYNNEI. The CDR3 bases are TGTGCCAGCAGTGAACTGGGACTTAGCTATGGCTACACCTTC. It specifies CASSELGLSYGYTF.

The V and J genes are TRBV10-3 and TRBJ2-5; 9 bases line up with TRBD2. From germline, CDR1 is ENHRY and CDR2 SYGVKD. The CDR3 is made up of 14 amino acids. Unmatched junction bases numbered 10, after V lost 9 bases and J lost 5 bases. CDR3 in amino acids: CAISSGTSWETQYF. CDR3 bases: TGTGCCATTTCCTCCGGGACTAGCTGGGAGACCCAGTACTTC.

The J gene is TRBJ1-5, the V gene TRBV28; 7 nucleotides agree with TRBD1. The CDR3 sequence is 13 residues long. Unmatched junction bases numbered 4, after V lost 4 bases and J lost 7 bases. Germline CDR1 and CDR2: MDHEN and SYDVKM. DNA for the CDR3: TGTGCCAGCAGTTGGGGCAGGGGGCAGCCCCAGCATTTT. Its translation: CASSWGRGQPQHF.

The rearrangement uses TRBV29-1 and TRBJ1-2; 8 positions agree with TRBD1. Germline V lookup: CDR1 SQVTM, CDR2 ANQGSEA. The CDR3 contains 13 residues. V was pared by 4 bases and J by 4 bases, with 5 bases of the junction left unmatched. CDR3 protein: CSVAQGEIYGYTF. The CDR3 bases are TGCAGCGTTGCACAGGGGGAAATCTATGGCTACACCTTC.